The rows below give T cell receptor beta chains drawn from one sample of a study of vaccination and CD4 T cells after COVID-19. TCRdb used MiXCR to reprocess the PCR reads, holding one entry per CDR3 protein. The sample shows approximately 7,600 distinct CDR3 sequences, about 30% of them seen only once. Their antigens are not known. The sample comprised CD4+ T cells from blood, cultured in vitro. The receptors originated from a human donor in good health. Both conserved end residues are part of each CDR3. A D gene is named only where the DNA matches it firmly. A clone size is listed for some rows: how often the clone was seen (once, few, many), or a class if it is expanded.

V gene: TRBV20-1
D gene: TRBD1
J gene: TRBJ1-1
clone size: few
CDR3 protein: CSAMDRGRLDTEAFF
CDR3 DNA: TGCAGTGCTATGGACAGGGGGCGCTTAGACACTGAAGCTTTCTTT

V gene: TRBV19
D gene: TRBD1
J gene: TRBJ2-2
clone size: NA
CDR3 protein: CASSGRRQGRTGELFF
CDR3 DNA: TGTGCCAGTAGTGGTAGGAGACAGGGGAGGACCGGGGAGCTGTTTTTT

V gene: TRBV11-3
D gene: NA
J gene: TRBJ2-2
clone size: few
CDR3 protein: CASSLRAGTGELFF
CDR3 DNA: TGTGCCAGCAGCCTTAGGGCAGGAACCGGGGAGCTGTTTTTT

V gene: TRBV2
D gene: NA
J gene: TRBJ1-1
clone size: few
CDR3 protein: CASSTGPGAFF
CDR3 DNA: TGTGCCAGCTCCACTGGTCCAGGGGCTTTCTTT

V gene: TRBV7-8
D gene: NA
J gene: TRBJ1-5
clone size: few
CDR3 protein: CASSLTALQPQHF
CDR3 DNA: TGTGCCAGCAGCTTAACTGCACTTCAGCCCCAGCATTTT

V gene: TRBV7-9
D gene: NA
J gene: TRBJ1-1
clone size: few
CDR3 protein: CASSFPGWEGTEAFF
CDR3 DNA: TGTGCCAGCAGCTTCCCGGGATGGGAAGGCACTGAAGCTTTCTTT

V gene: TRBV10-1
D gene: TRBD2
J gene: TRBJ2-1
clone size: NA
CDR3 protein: CASSESTSGGVNEQFF
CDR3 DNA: TGCGCCAGCAGTGAGTCGACTAGCGGGGGGGTCAATGAGCAGTTCTTC

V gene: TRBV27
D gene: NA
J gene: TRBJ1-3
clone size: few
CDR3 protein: CASSGGNTIYF
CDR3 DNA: TGTGCCAGCAGTGGGGGAAACACCATATATTTT

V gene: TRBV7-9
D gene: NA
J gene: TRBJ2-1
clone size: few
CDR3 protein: CASSLGDGGYNEQFF
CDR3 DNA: TGTGCCAGCAGCTTAGGGGACGGGGGTTACAATGAGCAGTTCTTC

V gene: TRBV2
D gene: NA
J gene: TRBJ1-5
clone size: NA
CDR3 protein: CASSVRGGNQPQHF
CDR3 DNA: TGTGCCAGCAGTGTACGGGGTGGCAATCAGCCCCAGCATTTT

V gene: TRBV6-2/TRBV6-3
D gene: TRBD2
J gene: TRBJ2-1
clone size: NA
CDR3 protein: CASISGGPNEQFF
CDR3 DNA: TGTGCCAGCATATCGGGAGGCCCCAATGAGCAGTTCTTC

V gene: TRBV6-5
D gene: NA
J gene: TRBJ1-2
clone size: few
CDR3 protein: CASSSPLGTGYGYTF
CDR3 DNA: TGTGCCAGCAGTTCCCCTTTGGGGACGGGTTATGGCTACACCTTC

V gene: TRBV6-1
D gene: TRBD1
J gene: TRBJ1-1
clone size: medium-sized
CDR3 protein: CARTGTGGTEAFF
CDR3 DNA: TGTGCCCGGACCGGGACAGGGGGCACTGAAGCTTTCTTT

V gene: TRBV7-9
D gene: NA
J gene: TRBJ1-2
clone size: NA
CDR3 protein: CASSFQGHGYTF
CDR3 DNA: TGTGCCAGCAGCTTCCAGGGTCATGGCTACACCTTC

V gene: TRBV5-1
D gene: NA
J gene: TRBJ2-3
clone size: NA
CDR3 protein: CASSLPTDTQYF
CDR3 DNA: TGCGCCAGCAGCTTACCCACAGATACGCAGTATTTT

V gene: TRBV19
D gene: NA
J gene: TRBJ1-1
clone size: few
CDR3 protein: CASSIQGMGSEAFF
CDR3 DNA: TGTGCCAGTAGTATTCAGGGAATGGGCTCTGAAGCTTTCTTT

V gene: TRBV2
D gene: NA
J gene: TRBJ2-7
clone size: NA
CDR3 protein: CASSAKDNEQYF
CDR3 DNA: TGTGCCAGCAGCGCCAAGGACAACGAGCAGTACTTC

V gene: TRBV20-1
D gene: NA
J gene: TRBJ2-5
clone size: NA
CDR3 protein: CSATVQETQYF
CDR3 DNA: TGCAGTGCTACGGTACAAGAGACCCAGTACTTC

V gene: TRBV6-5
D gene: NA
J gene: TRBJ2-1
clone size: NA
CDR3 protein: CASSYLGETYNEQFF
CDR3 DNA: TGTGCCAGCAGTTACCTGGGAGAGACCTACAATGAGCAGTTCTTC

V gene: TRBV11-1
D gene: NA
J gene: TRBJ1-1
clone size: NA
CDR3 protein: CASSFSREAFF
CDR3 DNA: TGTGCCAGCAGCTTTTCGCGTGAAGCTTTCTTT

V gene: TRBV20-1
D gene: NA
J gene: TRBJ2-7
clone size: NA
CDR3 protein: CSARAARDAYEQYF
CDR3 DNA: TGCAGTGCTAGGGCTGCGAGGGATGCCTACGAGCAGTACTTC

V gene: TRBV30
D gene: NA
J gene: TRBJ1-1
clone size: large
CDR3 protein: CAWNGQGEAFF
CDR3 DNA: TGTGCCTGGAATGGGCAGGGTGAAGCTTTCTTT

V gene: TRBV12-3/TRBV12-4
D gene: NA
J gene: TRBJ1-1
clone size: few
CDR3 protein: CASSFRGPNTEAFF
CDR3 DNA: TGTGCCAGCAGCTTCAGGGGTCCGAACACTGAAGCTTTCTTT

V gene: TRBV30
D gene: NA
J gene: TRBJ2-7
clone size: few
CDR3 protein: CAWTIGAEEYF
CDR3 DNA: TGTGCCTGGACCATCGGGGCCGAGGAGTACTTC

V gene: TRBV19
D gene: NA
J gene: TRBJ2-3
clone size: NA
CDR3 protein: CASSSQTSTDTQYF
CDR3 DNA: TGTGCCAGTAGTAGCCAAACTAGCACAGATACGCAGTATTTT

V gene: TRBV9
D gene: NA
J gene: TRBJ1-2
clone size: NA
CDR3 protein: CASSFDTNYGYTF
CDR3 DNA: TGTGCCAGCAGCTTCGACACTAACTATGGCTACACCTTC

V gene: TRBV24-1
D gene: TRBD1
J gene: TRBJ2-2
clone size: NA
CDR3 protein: CATSARDSGTGELFF
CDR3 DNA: TGTGCCACCAGTGCACGGGACAGTGGCACCGGGGAGCTGTTTTTT

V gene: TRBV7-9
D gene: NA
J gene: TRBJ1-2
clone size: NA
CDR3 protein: CASSPASYGYTF
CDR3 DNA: TGTGCCAGCAGCCCCGCCAGCTATGGCTACACCTTC

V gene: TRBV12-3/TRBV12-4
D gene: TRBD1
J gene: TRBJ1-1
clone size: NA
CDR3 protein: CASSYGTVNTEAFF
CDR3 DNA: TGTGCCAGCAGCTATGGGACAGTGAACACTGAAGCTTTCTTT

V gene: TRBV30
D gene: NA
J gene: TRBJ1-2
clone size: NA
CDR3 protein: CAWRLGDGYTF
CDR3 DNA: TGTGCCTGGAGACTGGGCGATGGCTACACCTTC

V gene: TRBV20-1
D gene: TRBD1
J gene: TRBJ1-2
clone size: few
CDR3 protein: CSADRQGSSYGYTF
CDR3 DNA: TGCAGTGCTGACCGACAGGGGAGTAGCTATGGCTACACCTTC

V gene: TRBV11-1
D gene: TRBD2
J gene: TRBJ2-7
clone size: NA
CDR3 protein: CASSSTGGYYEQYF
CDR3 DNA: TGTGCCAGCAGCTCGACGGGGGGTTACTACGAGCAGTACTTC

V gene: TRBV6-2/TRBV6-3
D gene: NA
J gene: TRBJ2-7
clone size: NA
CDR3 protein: CASSRSYEQYF
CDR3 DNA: TGTGCCAGCAGCCGATCTTACGAGCAGTACTTC

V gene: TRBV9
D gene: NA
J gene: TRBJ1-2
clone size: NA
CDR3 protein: CASSVGYGYTF
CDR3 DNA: TGTGCCAGTAGCGTCGGCTATGGCTACACCTTC

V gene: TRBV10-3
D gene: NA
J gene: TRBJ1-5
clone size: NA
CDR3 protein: CAISSAGGDQPQHF
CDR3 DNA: TGTGCCATCTCGTCAGCGGGGGGTGATCAGCCCCAGCATTTT

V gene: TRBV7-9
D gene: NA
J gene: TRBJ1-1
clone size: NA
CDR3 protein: CASSKEQNTEAFF
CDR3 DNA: TGTGCCAGCAGTAAGGAACAGAACACTGAAGCTTTCTTT

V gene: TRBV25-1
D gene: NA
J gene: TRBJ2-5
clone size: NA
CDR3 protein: CASSRGTVQETQYF
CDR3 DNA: TGTGCCAGCAGTCGCGGGACAGTTCAAGAGACCCAGTACTTC

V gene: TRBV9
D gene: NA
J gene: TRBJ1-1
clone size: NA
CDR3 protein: CASSSHTEAFF
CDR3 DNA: TGTGCCAGCAGCTCTCACACTGAAGCTTTCTTT

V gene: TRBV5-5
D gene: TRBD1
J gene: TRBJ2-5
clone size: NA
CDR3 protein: CASSQSRGQETQYF
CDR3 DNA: TGTGCCAGCAGCCAATCCAGGGGGCAAGAGACCCAGTACTTC

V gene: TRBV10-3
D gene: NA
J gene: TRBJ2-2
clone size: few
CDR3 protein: CAISEGTRDTGELFF
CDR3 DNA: TGTGCCATCAGTGAAGGGACGAGAGACACCGGGGAGCTGTTTTTT

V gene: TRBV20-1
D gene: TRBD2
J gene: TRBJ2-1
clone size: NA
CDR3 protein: CSARVWLAGEYNEQFF
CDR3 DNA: TGCAGTGCCCGGGTTTGGCTAGCGGGGGAGTACAATGAGCAGTTCTTC

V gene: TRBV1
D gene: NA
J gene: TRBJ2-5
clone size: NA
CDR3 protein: CTSSQGFGLALKETRYF
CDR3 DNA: TGCACCAGCAGCCAAGGATTTGGGTTGGCCTTAAAAGAGACCCGGTACTTC

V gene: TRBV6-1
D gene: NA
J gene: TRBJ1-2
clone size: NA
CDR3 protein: CANRTRADGYTF
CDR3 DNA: TGTGCCAACAGAACACGAGCGGATGGCTACACCTTC

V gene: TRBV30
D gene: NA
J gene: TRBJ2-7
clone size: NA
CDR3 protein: CAWGERAVQYF
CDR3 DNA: TGTGCCTGGGGAGAGAGGGCAGTGCAGTACTTC

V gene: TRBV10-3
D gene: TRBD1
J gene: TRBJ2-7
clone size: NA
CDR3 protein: CAISQDRGFGEQYF
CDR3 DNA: TGTGCCATCAGTCAGGACAGGGGGTTCGGCGAGCAGTACTTC

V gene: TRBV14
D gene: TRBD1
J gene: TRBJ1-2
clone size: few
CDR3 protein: CASSPTDRGPLDYGYTF
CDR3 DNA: TGTGCCAGCAGCCCAACGGACAGGGGGCCGTTAGACTATGGCTACACCTTC

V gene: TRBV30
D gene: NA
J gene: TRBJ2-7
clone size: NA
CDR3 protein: CAWSVTYEQYF
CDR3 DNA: TGTGCCTGGTCCGTGACTTACGAGCAGTACTTC

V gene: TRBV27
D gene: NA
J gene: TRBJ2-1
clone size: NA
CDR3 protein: CASSLYIYNEQFF
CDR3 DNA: TGTGCCAGCAGTTTATATATCTACAATGAGCAGTTCTTC

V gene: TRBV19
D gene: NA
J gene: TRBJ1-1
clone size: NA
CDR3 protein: CASGTAFNTEAFF
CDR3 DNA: TGTGCCAGTGGCACAGCTTTCAACACTGAAGCTTTCTTT

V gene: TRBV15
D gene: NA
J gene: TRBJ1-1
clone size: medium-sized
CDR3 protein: CATSRAVGDTEAFF
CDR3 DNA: TGTGCCACCAGCAGAGCGGTAGGGGACACTGAAGCTTTCTTT

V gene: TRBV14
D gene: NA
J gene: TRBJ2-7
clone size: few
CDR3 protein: CASSQVRGYEQYF
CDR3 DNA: TGTGCCAGCAGCCAAGTCAGGGGCTACGAGCAGTACTTC

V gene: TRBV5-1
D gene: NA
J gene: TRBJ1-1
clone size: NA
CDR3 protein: CASSSTQGWGTEAFF
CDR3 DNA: TGCGCCAGCAGTTCCACTCAGGGTTGGGGCACTGAAGCTTTCTTT

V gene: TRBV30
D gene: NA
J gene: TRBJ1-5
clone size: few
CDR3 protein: CAWSVRENQPQHF
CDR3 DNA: TGTGCCTGGAGTGTACGAGAGAATCAGCCCCAGCATTTT